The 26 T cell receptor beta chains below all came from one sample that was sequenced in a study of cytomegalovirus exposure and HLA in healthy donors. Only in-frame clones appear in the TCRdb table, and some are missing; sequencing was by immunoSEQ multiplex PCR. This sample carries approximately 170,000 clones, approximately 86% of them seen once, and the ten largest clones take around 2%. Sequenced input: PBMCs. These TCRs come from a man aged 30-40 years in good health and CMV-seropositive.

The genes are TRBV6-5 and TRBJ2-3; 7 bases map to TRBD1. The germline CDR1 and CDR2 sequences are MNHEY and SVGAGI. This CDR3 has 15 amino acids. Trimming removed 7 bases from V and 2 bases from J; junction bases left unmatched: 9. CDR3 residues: CASTPHDRVTDTQYF. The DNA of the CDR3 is TGTGCCAGCACCCCCCACGACAGGGTCACAGATACGCAGTATTTT.

CDR3 sequence: CASSLSGLEVGAFF. CDR3 DNA: TGTGCCAGCAGCTTATCAGGGCTTGAGGTAGGAGCTTTCTTT. This sequence joins TRBV5-5 and TRBJ1-1, with D perhaps matching TRBD1 (5 bases). CDR3 length: 14 residues. The V and J ends lost 2 bases and 10 bases respectively, with 18 bases between them. CDR1 is SGHKS and CDR2 is YYEKEE in the germline V gene (reference sequence).

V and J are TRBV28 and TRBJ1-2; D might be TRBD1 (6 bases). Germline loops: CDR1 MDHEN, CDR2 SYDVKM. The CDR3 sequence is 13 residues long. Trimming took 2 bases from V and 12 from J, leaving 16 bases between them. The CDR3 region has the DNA TGTGCCAGCAGTTTACGGGGACAAGGGACCAACACCTTC. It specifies CASSLRGQGTNTF.

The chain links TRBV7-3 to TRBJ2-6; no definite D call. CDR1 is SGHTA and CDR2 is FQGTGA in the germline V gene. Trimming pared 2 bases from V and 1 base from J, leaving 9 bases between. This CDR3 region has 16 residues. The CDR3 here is CASSLAPSSGANVLTF. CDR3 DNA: TGTGCCAGCAGCTTAGCGCCGAGTTCTGGGGCCAACGTCCTGACTTTC.

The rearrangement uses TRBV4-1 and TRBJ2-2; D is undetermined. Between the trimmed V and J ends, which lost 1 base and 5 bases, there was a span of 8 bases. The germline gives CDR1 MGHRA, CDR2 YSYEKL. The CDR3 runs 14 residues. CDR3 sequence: CASSQGPSTGELFF. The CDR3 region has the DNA TGCGCCAGCAGCCAAGGGCCGTCGACCGGGGAGCTGTTTTTT.

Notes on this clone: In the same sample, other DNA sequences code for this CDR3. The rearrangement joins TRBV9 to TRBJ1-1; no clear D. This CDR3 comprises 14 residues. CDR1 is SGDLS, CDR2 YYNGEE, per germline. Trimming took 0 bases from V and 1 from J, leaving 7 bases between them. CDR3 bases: TGTGCCAGCAGCGTAGAGGCAGGGAACACTGAAGCTTTCTTT. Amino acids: CASSVEAGNTEAFF.

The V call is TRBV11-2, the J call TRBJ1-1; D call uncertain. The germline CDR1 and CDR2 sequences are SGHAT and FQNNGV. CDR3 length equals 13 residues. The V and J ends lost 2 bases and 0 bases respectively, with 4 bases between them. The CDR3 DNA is TGTGCCAGCAGCTTACAGGTGAACACTGAAGCTTTCTTT. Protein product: CASSLQVNTEAFF.

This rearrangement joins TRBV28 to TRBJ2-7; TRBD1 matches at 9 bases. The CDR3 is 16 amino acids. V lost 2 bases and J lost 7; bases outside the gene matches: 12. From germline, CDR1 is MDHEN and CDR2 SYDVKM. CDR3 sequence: CASSLVNRGRRKEQYF. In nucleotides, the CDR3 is TGTGCCAGCAGTTTAGTTAACAGGGGGCGCCGAAAAGAGCAGTACTTC.

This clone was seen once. The CDR3 DNA reads TGCGCCAGCAGCCAAGGACAGGGTACATCAACTAATGAAAAACTGTTTTTT. Translation: CASSQGQGTSTNEKLFF. This chain connects TRBV4-3 to TRBJ1-4, with 7 bases fitting TRBD1. Looked up from germline, CDR1 is LGHNA and CDR2 is YSLEER. Trimming cost V 1 base and J 0 bases; bases outside gene matches: 5. The CDR3 is 17 residues long.

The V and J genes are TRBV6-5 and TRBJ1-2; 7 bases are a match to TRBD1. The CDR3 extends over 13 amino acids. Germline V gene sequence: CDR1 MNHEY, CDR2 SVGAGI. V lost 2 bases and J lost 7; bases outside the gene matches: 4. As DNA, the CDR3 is TGTGCCAGCAGTTACCAGGGGGATCGTGGCTACACCTTC. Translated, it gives CASSYQGDRGYTF.

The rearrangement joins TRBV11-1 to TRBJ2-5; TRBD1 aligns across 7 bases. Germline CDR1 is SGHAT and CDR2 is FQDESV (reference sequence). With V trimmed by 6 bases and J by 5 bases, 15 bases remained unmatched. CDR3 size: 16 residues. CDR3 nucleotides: TGTGCCAGCAGTCGCATAACAGGGGCCGCGGCGGAGACCCAGTACTTC. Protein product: CASSRITGAAAETQYF.

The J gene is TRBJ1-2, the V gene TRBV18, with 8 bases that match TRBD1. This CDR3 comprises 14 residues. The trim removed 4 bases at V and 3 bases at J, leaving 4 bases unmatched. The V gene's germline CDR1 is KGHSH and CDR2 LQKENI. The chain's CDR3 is CASSLGQGDYGYTF. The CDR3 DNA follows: TGTGCCAGCTCACTAGGACAGGGCGACTATGGCTACACCTTC. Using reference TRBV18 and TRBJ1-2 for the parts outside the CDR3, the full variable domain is NAGVMQNPRHLVRRRGQEARLRCSPMKGHSHVYWYRQLPEEGLKFMVYLQKENIIDESGMPKERFSAEFPKEGPSILRIQQVVRGDSAAYFCASSLGQGDYGYTFGSGTRLTVV.

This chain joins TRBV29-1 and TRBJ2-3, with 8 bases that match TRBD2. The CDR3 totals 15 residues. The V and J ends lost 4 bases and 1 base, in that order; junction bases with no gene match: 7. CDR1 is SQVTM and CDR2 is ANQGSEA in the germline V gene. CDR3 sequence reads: CSVGLWRGGTDTQYF. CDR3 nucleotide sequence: TGCAGCGTTGGGCTGTGGCGGGGGGGCACAGATACGCAGTATTTT.

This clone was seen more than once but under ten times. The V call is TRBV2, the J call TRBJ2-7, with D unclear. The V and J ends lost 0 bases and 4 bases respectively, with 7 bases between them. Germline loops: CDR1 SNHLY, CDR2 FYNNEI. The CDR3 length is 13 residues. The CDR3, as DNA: TGTGCCAGCAGTGAAGCGCCCAGGTACGAGCAGTACTTC. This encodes CASSEAPRYEQYF.

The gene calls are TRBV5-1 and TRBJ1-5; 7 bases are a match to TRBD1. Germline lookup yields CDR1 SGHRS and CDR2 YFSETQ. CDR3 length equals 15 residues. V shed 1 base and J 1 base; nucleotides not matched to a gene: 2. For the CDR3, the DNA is TGCGCCAGCAGCTTGAGGGGGCTGAGCAATCAGCCCCAGCATTTT. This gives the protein CASSLRGLSNQPQHF.

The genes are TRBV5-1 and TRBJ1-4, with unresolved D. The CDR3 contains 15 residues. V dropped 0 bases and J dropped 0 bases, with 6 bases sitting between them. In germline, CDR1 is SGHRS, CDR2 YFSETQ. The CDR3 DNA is TGCGCCAGCAGCTTGGGGAGTTCAACTAATGAAAAACTGTTTTTT. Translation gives CASSLGSSTNEKLFF.

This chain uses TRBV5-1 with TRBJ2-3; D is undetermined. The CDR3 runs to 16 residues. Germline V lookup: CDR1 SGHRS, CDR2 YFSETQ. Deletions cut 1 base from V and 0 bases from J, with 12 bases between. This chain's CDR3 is CASSLPPTRSTDTQYF. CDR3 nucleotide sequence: TGCGCCAGCAGCTTGCCCCCGACACGTAGCACAGATACGCAGTATTTT.

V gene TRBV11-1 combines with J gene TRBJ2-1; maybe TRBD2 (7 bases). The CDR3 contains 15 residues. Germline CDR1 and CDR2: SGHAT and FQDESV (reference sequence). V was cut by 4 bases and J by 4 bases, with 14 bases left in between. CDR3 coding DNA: TGTGCCAGCAGCTCCATGGGGGGGGCTTACAATGAGCAGTTCTTC. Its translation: CASSSMGGAYNEQFF.

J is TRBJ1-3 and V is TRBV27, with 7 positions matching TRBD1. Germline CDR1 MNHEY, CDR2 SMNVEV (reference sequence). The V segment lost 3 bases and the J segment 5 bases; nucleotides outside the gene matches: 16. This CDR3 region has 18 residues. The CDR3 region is CASSLMTGPLEWRNTIYF. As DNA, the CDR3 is TGTGCCAGCAGTTTGATGACAGGGCCCCTGGAGTGGAGAAACACCATATATTTT.

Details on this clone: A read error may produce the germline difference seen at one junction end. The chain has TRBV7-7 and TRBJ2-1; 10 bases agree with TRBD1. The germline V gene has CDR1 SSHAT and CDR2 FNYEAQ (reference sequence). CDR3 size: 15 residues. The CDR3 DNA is TGTGCTAGCAGCTTAGGACAGGGGGCCTACAATGAGCAGTTCTTC. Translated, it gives CASSLGQGAYNEQFF.

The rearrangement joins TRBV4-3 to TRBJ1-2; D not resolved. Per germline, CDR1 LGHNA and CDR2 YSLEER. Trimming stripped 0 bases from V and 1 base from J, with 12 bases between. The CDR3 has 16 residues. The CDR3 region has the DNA TGCGCCAGCAGCCAAGACGGTGAGGGCGGTAACTATGGCTACACCTTC. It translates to CASSQDGEGGNYGYTF.

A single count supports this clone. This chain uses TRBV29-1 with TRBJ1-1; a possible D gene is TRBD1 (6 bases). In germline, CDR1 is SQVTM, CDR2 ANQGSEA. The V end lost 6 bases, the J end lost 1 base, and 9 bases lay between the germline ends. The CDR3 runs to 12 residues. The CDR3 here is CSVIQGNTEAFF. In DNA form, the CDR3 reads TGCAGCGTAATACAGGGGAACACTGAAGCTTTCTTT.

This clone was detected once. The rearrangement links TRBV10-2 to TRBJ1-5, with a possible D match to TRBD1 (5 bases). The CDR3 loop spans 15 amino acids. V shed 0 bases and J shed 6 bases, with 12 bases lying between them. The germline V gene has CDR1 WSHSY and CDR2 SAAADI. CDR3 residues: CASSESSGKAQPQHF. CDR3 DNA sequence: TGCGCCAGCAGTGAGTCTTCAGGGAAGGCTCAGCCCCAGCATTTT.

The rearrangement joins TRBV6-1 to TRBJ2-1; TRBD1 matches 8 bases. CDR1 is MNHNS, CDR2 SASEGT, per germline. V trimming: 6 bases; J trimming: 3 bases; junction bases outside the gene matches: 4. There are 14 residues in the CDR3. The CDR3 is CASRRTGYYNEQFF. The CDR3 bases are TGTGCCAGCAGGAGGACAGGGTACTACAATGAGCAGTTCTTC.

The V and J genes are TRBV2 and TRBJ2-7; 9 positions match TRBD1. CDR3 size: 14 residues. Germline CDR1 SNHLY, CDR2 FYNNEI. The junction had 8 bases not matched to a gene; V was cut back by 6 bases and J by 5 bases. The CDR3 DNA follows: TGTGCCAGCAGAAGGCTTACAGGGGGCCACGAGCAGTACTTC. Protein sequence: CASRRLTGGHEQYF.

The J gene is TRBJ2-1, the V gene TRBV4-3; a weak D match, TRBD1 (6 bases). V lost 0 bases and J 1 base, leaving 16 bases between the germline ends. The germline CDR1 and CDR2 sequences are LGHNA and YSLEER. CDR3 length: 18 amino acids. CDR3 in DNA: TGCGCCAGCAGCCAAGAGGGGGTAATGGGGGCATCCTACAATGAGCAGTTCTTC. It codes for CASSQEGVMGASYNEQFF.